This T cell receptor (beta chain) is drawn from a study of control samples from healthy donors and cancer patients. This clone has a handful of counts. Profiling relied on immunoSEQ multiplex PCR, and the TCRdb table lists in-frame clones only, not all of them. The repertoire holds some 150,000 clones, 91% seen once, with under 9% in the top ten. The sample comprised blood. The receptor's source is a man between 18 and 35 years old in good health.

The CDR3 DNA reads TGTGCCAGCAGTAACCAGGGACTAGCGGGGGCAGATACGCAGTATTTT. As protein: CASSNQGLAGADTQYF. The V gene is TRBV25-1, the J gene TRBJ2-3, with 14 nucleotides matching TRBD2. Germline CDR1 reads MGHDK; CDR2 reads SYGVNS. Germline trimming cut 5 bases from V and 4 bases from J; bases unmatched to any gene: 5. The CDR3 is 16 residues long.